This TCR beta chain was found in a study of Graves' ophthalmopathy and Graves' hyperthyroidism. This clonotype occurred many times. As the template, RNA transcripts were used to amplify TCR beta CDR3 regions. First-round RT-PCR used HTBI primers; second-round multiplex PCR followed. MiXCR, applied by TCRdb to the multiplex PCR reads, yields one record per CDR3 protein. Of hundreds of thousands of distinct CDR3 sequences in the sample, about 24% were seen once. Calling hyperthyroidism stable required that no ophthalmopathy show up within 18 months of follow-up. The authors enrolled newly diagnosed hyperthyroidism patients aged 18 to 65 with under 2 months' duration. CDR3 length: 16 residues. The junction had 14 bases not matched to a gene; V was cut back by 7 bases and J by 3 bases. Germline assignment: CDR1 SGHRS and CDR2 YFSETQ.

Sequenced input: peripheral blood. The V and J genes are TRBV5-1 and TRBJ1-2; TRBD1 aligns across 8 bases. The clonotype comes from a woman younger than 35 with stable Graves' hyperthyroidism. Some clones in this sample may be carry-over from other donors' samples. CDR3 loop: CASSPIGQGAYYGYTF. The DNA for the CDR3 is TGCGCCAGCTCCCCCATTGGGCAGGGGGCATACTATGGCTACACCTTC.